The T cell receptor (beta chain) described here comes from a study of blood T cell repertoires in COVID-19. Background on the study: Samples of COVID-19 (acute and convalescent) were obtained from the United States, Italy and Spain.

Method: immunoSEQ multiplex PCR; TCRdb's copy keeps in-frame clones and lacks some. The repertoire holds some 380,000 clones, with 90% as singletons. This CDR3 spans 14 amino acids. CDR1 is SGHAT, CDR2 FQNNGV, per germline. Trimming at V came to 6 bases and at J to 6 bases, leaving 2 bases not matched to a gene. The genes are TRBV11-2 and TRBJ2-2; 12 bases are a match to TRBD2. This sequence was found in a man between 18 and 29 years old with active or convalescent COVID-19. The sequencing sample was made of peripheral blood. The CDR3 reads CASRRLAGAGELFF. CDR3 coding DNA: TGTGCCAGCAGACGACTAGCGGGAGCCGGGGAGCTGTTTTTT.